This is a list of T cell receptor beta chains from one sample in a study of blood T cell repertoires in COVID-19. Here immunoSEQ multiplex PCR was the method, and the copy in TCRdb shows in-frame clones only, minus some. The repertoire holds about 130,000 clones, with approximately 81% as singletons. The sample comprised peripheral blood. These receptors were collected from a man older than 75 with COVID-19, enrolled during active disease. Both conserved end residues are part of each CDR3. Each record gives: CDR3 DNA, CDR3 protein, D gene, CDR3 length, V gene, clone size, J gene. The D gene is left open where the match is weak. Size is stated for part of the rows, as once, few or many counts, or as a class when the clone is expanded.

CDR3 DNA: TGTGCCAGCAGCATACAAGAGACCCAGTACTTC; CDR3 protein: CASSIQETQYF; D gene: NA; CDR3 length: 11; V gene: TRBV14; clone size: NA; J gene: TRBJ2-5
CDR3 DNA: TGTGCCAGCAGCCAAAGCGGGAGACGGGCCTACAATGAGCAGTTCTTC; CDR3 protein: CASSQSGRRAYNEQFF; D gene: TRBD2; CDR3 length: 16; V gene: TRBV7-6; clone size: NA; J gene: TRBJ2-1
CDR3 DNA: TGTGCCAGCAGCACCGGTCCCTCCCCCCCCTCCTACGAGCAGTACTTC; CDR3 protein: CASSTGPSPPSYEQYF; D gene: NA; CDR3 length: 16; V gene: TRBV7-2; clone size: NA; J gene: TRBJ2-7
CDR3 DNA: TGTGCCAGTAGTACGACTAGCGGGAGGGCAAGCGAGCAGTACTTC; CDR3 protein: CASSTTSGRASEQYF; D gene: TRBD2; CDR3 length: 15; V gene: TRBV19; clone size: NA; J gene: TRBJ2-7
CDR3 DNA: TGTGCCAGCGGATGGGGAGATGTTGGTACGCAGTATTTT; CDR3 protein: CASGWGDVGTQYF; D gene: NA; CDR3 length: 13; V gene: TRBV13; clone size: NA; J gene: TRBJ2-3
CDR3 DNA: TGTGCCAGCAGTCCCGGTGTGACCTATAATTCACCCCTCCACTTT; CDR3 protein: CASSPGVTYNSPLHF; D gene: NA; CDR3 length: 15; V gene: TRBV6-5; clone size: NA; J gene: TRBJ1-6
CDR3 DNA: TGTGCCAGCAGCTTGACAGGGGTGGGGGACACTGAAGCTTTCTTT; CDR3 protein: CASSLTGVGDTEAFF; D gene: TRBD1; CDR3 length: 15; V gene: TRBV11-2; clone size: NA; J gene: TRBJ1-1
CDR3 DNA: TGCGCCAGCAGCATCGGAGGGGCGATCTCCTACGAGCAGTACTTC; CDR3 protein: CASSIGGAISYEQYF; D gene: NA; CDR3 length: 15; V gene: TRBV5-1; clone size: NA; J gene: TRBJ2-7
CDR3 DNA: TGTGCCAGCAGTTGGCGGCGAGCGGAGACCCAGTACTTC; CDR3 protein: CASSWRRAETQYF; D gene: NA; CDR3 length: 13; V gene: TRBV6-1; clone size: NA; J gene: TRBJ2-5
CDR3 DNA: TGTGCCAGCACCCAGGGCGGGGTAGCGGGAGGTCGAGAGACCCAGTACTTC; CDR3 protein: CASTQGGVAGGRETQYF; D gene: TRBD2; CDR3 length: 17; V gene: TRBV7-2; clone size: few; J gene: TRBJ2-5
CDR3 DNA: TGTGCCAGCAGCTTGGAGGGTCTCGGGAACACTGAAGCTTTCTTT; CDR3 protein: CASSLEGLGNTEAFF; D gene: NA; CDR3 length: 15; V gene: TRBV7-2; clone size: NA; J gene: TRBJ1-1